The entry below gives a single TCR beta chain sequence along with its context. Additional DNA sequences in this sample encode the identical CDR3. This specimen belongs to a study of shared clonotypes between healthy human individuals. Sequencing was performed with immunoSEQ multiplex PCR; in TCRdb, only in-frame clones are kept and a portion is missing. The table records approximately 400,000 clones, around 96% of them present only once. This CDR3 contains 14 residues. Trimming shortened V by 6 bases and J by 0 bases, and 9 bases separated the two germline ends. Germline V CDR1 and CDR2: MDHEN, SYDVKM. Within Nashville, Tennessee resided all donors, each a Caucasian adult.

The receptor's source is a young man in good health. Source material: memory CD8+ T cells sorted from blood. The subset here: CD45RO+ cells pooled with CCR7-negative TemRA cells. The chain is built from TRBV28 and TRBJ1-3; a weak D match, TRBD1 (6 bases). DNA of the CDR3: TGTGCCAGCAGGGGAGGGGGCTCTGGAAACACCATATATTTT. Amino acid sequence: CASRGGGSGNTIYF.